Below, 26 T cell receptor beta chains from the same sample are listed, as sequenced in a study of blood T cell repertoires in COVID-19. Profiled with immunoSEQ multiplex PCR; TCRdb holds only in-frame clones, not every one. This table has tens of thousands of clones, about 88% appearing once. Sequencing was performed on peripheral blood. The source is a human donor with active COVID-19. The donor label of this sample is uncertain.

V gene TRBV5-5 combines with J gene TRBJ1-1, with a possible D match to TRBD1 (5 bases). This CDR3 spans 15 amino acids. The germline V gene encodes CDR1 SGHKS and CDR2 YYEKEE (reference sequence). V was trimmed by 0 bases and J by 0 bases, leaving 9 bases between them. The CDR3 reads CASSLVAGMNTEAFF. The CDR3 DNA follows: TGTGCCAGCAGCTTGGTTGCAGGGATGAACACTGAAGCTTTCTTT.

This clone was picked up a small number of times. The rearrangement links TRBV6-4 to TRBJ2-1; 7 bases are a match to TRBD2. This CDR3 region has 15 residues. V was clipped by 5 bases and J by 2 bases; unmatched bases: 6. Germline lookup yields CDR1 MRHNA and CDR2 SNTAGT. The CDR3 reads CASSPSGEPYNEQFF. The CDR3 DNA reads TGTGCCAGCAGTCCTAGCGGTGAACCCTACAATGAGCAGTTCTTC.

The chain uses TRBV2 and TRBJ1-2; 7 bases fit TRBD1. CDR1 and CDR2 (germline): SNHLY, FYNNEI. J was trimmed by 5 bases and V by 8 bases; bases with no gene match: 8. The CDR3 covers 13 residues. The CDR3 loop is CASRQGLEYGYTF. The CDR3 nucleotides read TGTGCCAGCCGACAGGGTCTGGAATATGGCTACACCTTC.

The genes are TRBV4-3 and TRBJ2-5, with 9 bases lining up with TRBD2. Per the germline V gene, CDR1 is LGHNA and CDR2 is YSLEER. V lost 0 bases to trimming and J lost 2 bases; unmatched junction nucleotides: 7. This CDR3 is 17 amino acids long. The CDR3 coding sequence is TGCGCCAGCAGCCAAGATGACGCGGGAGGGCCACAAGAGACCCAGTACTTC. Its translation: CASSQDDAGGPQETQYF.

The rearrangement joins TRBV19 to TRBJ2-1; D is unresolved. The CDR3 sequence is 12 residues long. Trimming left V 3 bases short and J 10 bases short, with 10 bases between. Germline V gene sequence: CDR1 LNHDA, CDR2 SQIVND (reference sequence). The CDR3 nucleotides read TGTGCCAGTAGTATTGCAGGTTGGGAGCAGTTCTTC. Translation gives CASSIAGWEQFF.

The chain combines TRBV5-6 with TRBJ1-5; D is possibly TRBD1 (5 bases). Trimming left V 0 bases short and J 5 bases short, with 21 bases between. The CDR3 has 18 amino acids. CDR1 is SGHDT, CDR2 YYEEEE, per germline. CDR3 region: CASSLAGVGAKGDQPQHF. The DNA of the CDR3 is TGTGCCAGCAGCTTGGCGGGAGTTGGGGCAAAGGGTGATCAGCCCCAGCATTTT.

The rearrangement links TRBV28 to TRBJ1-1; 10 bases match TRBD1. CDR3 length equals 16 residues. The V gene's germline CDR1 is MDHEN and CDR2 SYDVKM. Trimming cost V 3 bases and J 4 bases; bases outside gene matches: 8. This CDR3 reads CASSFPDRGSLTEAFF. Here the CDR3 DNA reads TGTGCCAGCAGTTTCCCGGACAGGGGGAGTCTCACTGAAGCTTTCTTT.

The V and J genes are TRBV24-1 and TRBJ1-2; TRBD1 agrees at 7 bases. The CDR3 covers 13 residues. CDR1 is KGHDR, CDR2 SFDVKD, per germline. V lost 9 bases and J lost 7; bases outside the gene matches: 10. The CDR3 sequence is CATADRERSGYTF. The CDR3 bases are TGTGCCACCGCTGACAGGGAAAGGAGTGGCTACACCTTC.

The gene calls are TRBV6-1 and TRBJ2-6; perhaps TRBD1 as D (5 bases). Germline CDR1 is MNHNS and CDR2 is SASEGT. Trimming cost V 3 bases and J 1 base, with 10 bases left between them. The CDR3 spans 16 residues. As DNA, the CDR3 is TGTGCCAGCAGTGACATTCAGGGATCTGGGGCCAACGTCCTGACTTTC. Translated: CASSDIQGSGANVLTF.

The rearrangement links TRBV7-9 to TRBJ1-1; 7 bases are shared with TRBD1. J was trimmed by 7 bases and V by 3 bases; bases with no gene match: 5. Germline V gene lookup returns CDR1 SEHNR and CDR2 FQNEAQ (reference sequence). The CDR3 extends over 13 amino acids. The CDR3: CASSFRQGGEAFF. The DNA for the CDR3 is TGTGCCAGCAGCTTTAGACAGGGCGGTGAAGCTTTCTTT. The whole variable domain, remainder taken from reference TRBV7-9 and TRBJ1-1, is DTGVSQNPRHKITKRGQNVTFRCDPISEHNRLYWYRQTLGQGPEFLTYFQNEAQLEKSRLLSDRFSAERPKGSFSTLEIQRTEQGDSAMYLCASSFRQGGEAFFGQGTRLTVV.

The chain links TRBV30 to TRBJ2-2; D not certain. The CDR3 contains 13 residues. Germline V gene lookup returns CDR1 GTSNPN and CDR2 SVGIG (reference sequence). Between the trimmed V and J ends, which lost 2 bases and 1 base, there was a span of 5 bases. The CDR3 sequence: CAWSILNTGELFF. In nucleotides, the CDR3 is TGTGCCTGGAGTATCCTGAACACCGGGGAGCTGTTTTTT.

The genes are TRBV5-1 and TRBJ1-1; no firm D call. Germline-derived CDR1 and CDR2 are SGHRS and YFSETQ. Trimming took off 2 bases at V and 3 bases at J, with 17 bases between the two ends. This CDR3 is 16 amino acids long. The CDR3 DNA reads TGCGCCAGCAGCTTCGGGTTCGGGTTTATGGACACTGAAGCTTTCTTT. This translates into CASSFGFGFMDTEAFF.

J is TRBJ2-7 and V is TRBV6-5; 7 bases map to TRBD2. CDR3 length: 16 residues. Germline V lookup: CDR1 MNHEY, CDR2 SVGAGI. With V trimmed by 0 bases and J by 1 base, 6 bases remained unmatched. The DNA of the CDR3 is TGTGCCAGCAGTTACTCGGGAGGGAGAGGTTCCTACGAGCAGTACTTC. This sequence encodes CASSYSGGRGSYEQYF.

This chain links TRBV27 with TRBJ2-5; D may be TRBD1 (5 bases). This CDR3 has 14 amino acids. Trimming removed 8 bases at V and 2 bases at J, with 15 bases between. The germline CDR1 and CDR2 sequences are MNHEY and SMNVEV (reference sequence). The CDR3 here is CASLLTDPQETQYF. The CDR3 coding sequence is TGTGCCAGCCTTTTGACAGACCCGCAAGAGACCCAGTACTTC.

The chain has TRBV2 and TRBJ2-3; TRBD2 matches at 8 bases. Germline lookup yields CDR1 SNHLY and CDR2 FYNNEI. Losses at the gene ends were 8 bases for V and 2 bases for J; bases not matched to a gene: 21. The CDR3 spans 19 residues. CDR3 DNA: TGTGCCAGCCGACGATCTGGACTAGCAGCCGGCCAGACCACAGATACGCAGTATTTT. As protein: CASRRSGLAAGQTTDTQYF.

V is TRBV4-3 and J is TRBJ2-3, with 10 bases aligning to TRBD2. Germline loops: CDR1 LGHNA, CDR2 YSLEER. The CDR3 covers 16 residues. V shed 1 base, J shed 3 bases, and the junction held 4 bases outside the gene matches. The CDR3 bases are TGCGCCAGCAGCCAAGTGTCTAGCGGGAGTACAGATACGCAGTATTTT. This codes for CASSQVSSGSTDTQYF.

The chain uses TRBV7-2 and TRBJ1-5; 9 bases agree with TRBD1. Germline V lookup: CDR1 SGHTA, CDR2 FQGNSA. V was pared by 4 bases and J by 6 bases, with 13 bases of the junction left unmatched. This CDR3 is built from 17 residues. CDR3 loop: CASSSPQGALSRQPQHF. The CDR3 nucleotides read TGTGCCAGCAGCTCACCACAGGGGGCCTTATCTCGTCAGCCCCAGCATTTT.

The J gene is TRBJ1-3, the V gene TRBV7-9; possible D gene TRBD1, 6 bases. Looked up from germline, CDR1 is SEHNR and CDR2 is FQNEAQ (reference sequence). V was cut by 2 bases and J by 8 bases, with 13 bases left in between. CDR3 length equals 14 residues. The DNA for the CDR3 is TGTGCCAGCAGCTTAATGTCCGAGGGGGACACCATATATTTT. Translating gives CASSLMSEGDTIYF.

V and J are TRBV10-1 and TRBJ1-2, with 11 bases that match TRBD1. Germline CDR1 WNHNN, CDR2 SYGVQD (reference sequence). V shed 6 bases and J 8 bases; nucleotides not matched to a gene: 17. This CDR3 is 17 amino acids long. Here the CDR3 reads CASRTNNPGQGVGGYTF. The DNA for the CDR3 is TGCGCCAGCAGAACGAATAATCCGGGACAGGGGGTGGGAGGCTACACCTTC.

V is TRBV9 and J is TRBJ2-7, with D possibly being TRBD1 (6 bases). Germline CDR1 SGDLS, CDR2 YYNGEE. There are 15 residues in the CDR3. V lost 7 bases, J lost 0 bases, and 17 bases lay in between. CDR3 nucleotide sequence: TGTGCCAGCGCCAGGGGCGGCGCGAGCTCCTACGAGCAGTACTTC. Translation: CASARGGASSYEQYF.

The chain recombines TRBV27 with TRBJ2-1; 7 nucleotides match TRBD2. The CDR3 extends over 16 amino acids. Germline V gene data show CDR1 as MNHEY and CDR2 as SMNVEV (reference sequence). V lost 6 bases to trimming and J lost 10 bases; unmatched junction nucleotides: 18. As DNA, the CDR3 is TGTGCCAGCAGCAGCTGGGGCGGGGGTAGGGGTCAGGAGCAGTTCTTC. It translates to CASSSWGGGRGQEQFF.

Written as DNA, the CDR3 is TGTGCCACCAGCACGATCCAGGGGAACCTGGAGCAGTACTTC. Translated: CATSTIQGNLEQYF. The chain has TRBV15 and TRBJ2-7, with D perhaps TRBD1 (6 bases). The ends were cut back, 4 bases at V and 7 bases at J, with 17 bases in the middle. The CDR3 consists of 14 residues. Germline V gene data show CDR1 as LNHNV and CDR2 as YYDKDF (reference sequence).

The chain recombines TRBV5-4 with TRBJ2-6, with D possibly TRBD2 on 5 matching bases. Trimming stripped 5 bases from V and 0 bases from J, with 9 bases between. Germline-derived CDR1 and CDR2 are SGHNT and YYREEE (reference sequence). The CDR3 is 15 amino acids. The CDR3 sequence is CASRPAGSGANVLTF. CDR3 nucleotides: TGTGCCAGCAGGCCGGCGGGCTCTGGGGCCAACGTCCTGACTTTC.

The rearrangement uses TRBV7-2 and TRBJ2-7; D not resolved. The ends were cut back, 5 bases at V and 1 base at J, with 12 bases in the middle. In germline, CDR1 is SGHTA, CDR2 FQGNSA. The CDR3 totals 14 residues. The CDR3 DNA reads TGTGCCAGCAGCCAGCCCCCCGGGTCCTACGAGCAGTACTTC. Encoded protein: CASSQPPGSYEQYF.

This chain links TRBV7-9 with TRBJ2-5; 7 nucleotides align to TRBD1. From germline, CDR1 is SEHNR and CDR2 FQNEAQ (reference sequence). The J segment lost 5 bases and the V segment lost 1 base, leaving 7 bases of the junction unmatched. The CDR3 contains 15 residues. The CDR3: CASSLGTGDFETQYF. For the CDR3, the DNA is TGTGCCAGCAGCTTAGGGACAGGCGACTTTGAGACCCAGTACTTC.

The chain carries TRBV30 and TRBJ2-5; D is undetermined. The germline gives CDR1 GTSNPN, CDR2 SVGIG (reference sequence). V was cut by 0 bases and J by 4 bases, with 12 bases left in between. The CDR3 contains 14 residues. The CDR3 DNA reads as TGTGCCTGGAGTGTCAACTATATAGGAGAGACCCAGTACTTC. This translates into CAWSVNYIGETQYF.